A single sample is the source of the 15 T cell receptor beta chains below, sequenced in a study of cytomegalovirus exposure and HLA in healthy donors. PCR was performed using 60 Vbeta and 13 Jbeta primers. TCRdb's table, derived via immunoSEQ multiplex PCR, lists solely in-frame clones and lacks some. The table shows about 120,000 clones, with around 72% occurring only once. The sequencing sample was made of PBMCs. The receptors stem from a woman aged 45 to 65 in good health and CMV-seropositive.

J is TRBJ2-3 and V is TRBV6-6, with a weak D call TRBD2 (5 bases). Germline V lookup: CDR1 MNHNY, CDR2 SVGAGI (reference sequence). This CDR3 is 12 amino acids long. V lost 8 bases and J lost 9, with 15 bases in between. The CDR3 DNA reads TGTGCCAGCGCGCCAGCGGATGGGACGCAGTATTTT. Translated, it gives CASAPADGTQYF.

This clone was seen more than once but under ten times. The genes are TRBV4-2 and TRBJ2-2, with TRBD1 as a possible D gene (6 bases). The V gene's germline CDR1 is LGHNA and CDR2 YNFKEQ. This CDR3 is 17 amino acids long. V gave up 0 bases and J gave up 4 bases, with 15 bases separating them. For the CDR3, the DNA is TGTGCCAGCAGCCAAGAAGACAGGATTCAGAGCACCGGGGAGCTGTTTTTT. Translating gives CASSQEDRIQSTGELFF.

The chain uses TRBV7-2 and TRBJ1-2, with no clear D. The length of the CDR3 is 12 residues. Germline V lookup: CDR1 SGHTA, CDR2 FQGNSA. Trimming left V 5 bases short and J 4 bases short, with 8 bases between. This CDR3 reads CASSTETYGYTF. CDR3 nucleotide sequence: TGTGCCAGCAGCACAGAAACCTATGGCTACACCTTC.

This clone was seen only a few times. The genes are TRBV4-1 and TRBJ1-1; D is ambiguous. Per germline, CDR1 MGHRA and CDR2 YSYEKL. The CDR3 contains 14 residues. Trimming pared 0 bases from V and 4 bases from J, leaving 9 bases between. The CDR3 spells CASSQEEVGTEAFF. The CDR3 DNA reads as TGCGCCAGCAGCCAAGAGGAGGTAGGCACTGAAGCTTTCTTT.

The gene calls are TRBV9 and TRBJ2-5; 12 bases align to TRBD2. The trim removed 2 bases at V and 4 bases at J, leaving 6 bases unmatched. This CDR3 has 16 residues. CDR1 and CDR2 from the germline V gene are SGDLS and YYNGEE. This chain's CDR3 is CASSVRPGLAGETQYF. The CDR3 DNA is TGTGCCAGCAGCGTCCGCCCGGGACTAGCGGGAGAGACCCAGTACTTC.

This clone has more than one count but fewer than ten. The chain carries TRBV6-5 and TRBJ1-2; 10 bases map to TRBD1. Germline loops: CDR1 MNHEY, CDR2 SVGAGI. The CDR3 has 13 residues. Unmatched junction bases numbered 5, after V lost 5 bases and J lost 8 bases. In DNA, the CDR3 is TGTGCCAGCAGTACGGGACAGGGGATGGGCTACACCTTC. Translated: CASSTGQGMGYTF.

This rearrangement joins TRBV6-5 to TRBJ2-7, with TRBD2 as a possible D gene (7 bases). The germline CDR1 and CDR2 sequences are MNHEY and SVGAGI. The germline V and J ends were trimmed by 11 bases and 2 bases, with 10 bases remaining between them. The CDR3 consists of 11 residues. The CDR3 DNA reads TGTGCCTCGCGGGGGCCCTACGAGCAGTACTTC. Protein sequence: CASRGPYEQYF.

This chain joins TRBV4-2 and TRBJ2-3; TRBD2 aligns across 11 bases. Per the germline V gene, CDR1 is LGHNA and CDR2 is YNFKEQ. The CDR3 extends over 20 amino acids. J gave up 3 bases and V 0 bases, and 14 bases lay outside the gene matches. CDR3 in DNA: TGTGCCAGCAGCCAAGAACTTGTGTCGTGGGGGACTAGCGGTACAGATACGCAGTATTTT. As protein: CASSQELVSWGTSGTDTQYF.

This chain connects TRBV10-2 to TRBJ1-2, with TRBD1 as a possible D gene (6 bases). Trimming removed 4 bases at V and 5 bases at J, with 8 bases between. In germline, CDR1 is WSHSY, CDR2 SAAADI. This CDR3 contains 12 residues. The CDR3 loop reads CASSGQGYGYTF. The CDR3 bases are TGCGCCAGCAGTGGTCAGGGGTATGGCTACACCTTC.

This chain uses TRBV13 with TRBJ2-7; D is unclear. The CDR3 loop spans 14 amino acids. Germline V gene sequence: CDR1 PRHDT, CDR2 FYEKMQ (reference sequence). Deletions cut 1 base from V and 0 bases from J, with 7 bases between. The DNA for the CDR3 is TGTGCCAGCAGCTTAGACCTATACTCCTACGAGCAGTACTTC. This sequence encodes CASSLDLYSYEQYF.

J is TRBJ2-5 and V is TRBV11-3; 8 nucleotides line up with TRBD2. The trim removed 3 bases at V and 5 bases at J, leaving 14 bases unmatched. CDR3 length: 17 amino acids. Germline values: CDR1 SGHNT, CDR2 YENEEA. The CDR3 nucleotides are TGTGCCAGCAGCTTGGGGCCCGAGGCGGGGGGCATGGAGACCCAGTACTTC. As protein: CASSLGPEAGGMETQYF.

The gene calls are TRBV28 and TRBJ2-1; 10 positions match TRBD2. Trimming cost V 4 bases and J 8 bases; bases outside gene matches: 11. The CDR3 is made up of 16 amino acids. Germline CDR1 MDHEN, CDR2 SYDVKM. DNA of the CDR3: TGTGCCAGCAGTTCCCGTCTAGCGGGAGAAACCGATGAGCAGTTCTTC. It codes for CASSSRLAGETDEQFF.

The CDR3 DNA is TGTGCCAGCACCGAAGGGACAGGGCCGTCCTACGAGCAGTACTTC. Translating it yields CASTEGTGPSYEQYF. The V gene is TRBV2, the J gene TRBJ2-5; 9 bases align to TRBD1. The DNA end is more similar to TRBJ2-7, so the J call may be wrong. The CDR3 is 15 amino acids. Germline CDR1 reads SNHLY; CDR2 reads FYNNEI.

The V call is TRBV5-1, the J call TRBJ2-1, with D perhaps matching TRBD2 (6 bases). Per germline, CDR1 SGHRS and CDR2 YFSETQ. This CDR3 has 16 residues. V lost 2 bases, J lost 0 bases, and 12 bases lay in between. The CDR3 DNA follows: TGCGCCAGCAGCTTAGGGGCGGGGCCCTCCTACAATGAGCAGTTCTTC. The encoded protein is CASSLGAGPSYNEQFF.

This chain joins TRBV29-1 and TRBJ2-5; D perhaps matches TRBD2 (5 bases). Trimming cost V 4 bases and J 4 bases, with 10 bases left between them. Germline CDR1 is SQVTM and CDR2 is ANQGSEA. The CDR3 contains 12 residues. Here the CDR3 DNA reads TGCAGCGTTGTCGAGGGCCCAGAGACCCAGTACTTC. It translates to CSVVEGPETQYF.